What follows are 16 T cell receptor beta chains derived from one specimen sequenced in a study of T cell clonotyping in hematopoietic cell transplantation. Method: immunoSEQ multiplex PCR; TCRdb's copy keeps in-frame clones and lacks some. In the table there are some 13,000 clones, around four fifths of which are singletons. Sample time point: recipient sample about 28 days before transplant, after cytoreduction. The sequences come from peripheral blood mononuclear cells, collected before stem cell transplant. Every receptor here comes from a man between 60 and 75 years old with acute myeloid leukemia. Some clones in this sample may be carry-over from other donors' samples.

The V gene is TRBV30, the J gene TRBJ1-2; 7 bases agree with TRBD1. Per germline, CDR1 GTSNPN and CDR2 SVGIG (reference sequence). V was clipped by 0 bases and J by 8 bases; unmatched bases: 3. The CDR3 has 12 amino acids. CDR3 nucleotides: TGTGCCTGGAGTGTGCCAGGGGGAGGCTACACCTTC. Translating it yields CAWSVPGGGYTF.

CDR3 loop: CASSQDPGANYGYTF. CDR3 DNA: TGCGCCAGCAGCCAAGATCCAGGGGCCAACTATGGCTACACCTTC. The chain couples TRBV4-3 to TRBJ1-2; tentative D call: TRBD1 (6 bases). The V gene's germline CDR1 is LGHNA and CDR2 YSLEER. V dropped 0 bases and J dropped 2 bases, with 10 bases sitting between them. This CDR3 has 15 residues.

This rearrangement joins TRBV6-5 to TRBJ1-2; D is undetermined. The CDR3 runs 11 residues. Deletions cut 6 bases from V and 6 bases from J, with 8 bases between. Germline V gene lookup returns CDR1 MNHEY and CDR2 SVGAGI. The CDR3 spells CASSSFDGYTF. In DNA form, the CDR3 reads TGTGCCAGCAGCTCCTTCGATGGCTACACCTTC.

The chain recombines TRBV27 with TRBJ2-7; maybe TRBD1 (5 bases). The V and J ends lost 1 base and 0 bases respectively, with 13 bases between them. Per the germline V gene, CDR1 is MNHEY and CDR2 is SMNVEV (reference sequence). This CDR3 is 16 amino acids long. For the CDR3, the DNA is TGTGCCAGCAGTTTATATCAGGGTATGGGCTCCTACGAGCAGTACTTC. Protein: CASSLYQGMGSYEQYF.

The rearrangement uses TRBV9 and TRBJ1-1; D not resolved. Looked up from germline, CDR1 is SGDLS and CDR2 is YYNGEE. This CDR3 has 15 amino acids. Trimming removed 4 bases from V and 2 bases from J, with 15 bases in between. CDR3 sequence reads: CASSQSWTVNTEAFF. CDR3 DNA: TGTGCCAGCAGCCAATCCTGGACGGTAAACACTGAAGCTTTCTTT.

The chain is built from TRBV27 and TRBJ1-2; TRBD1 might be the D (5 bases). CDR3 size: 16 residues. CDR1 MNHEY and CDR2 SMNVEV come from the germline V gene (reference sequence). V lost 5 bases to trimming and J lost 4 bases, with 20 bases between them. The CDR3 DNA follows: TGTGCCAGCAGTCCAACGTCCCCAGGGATCACCTATGGCTACACCTTC. Protein: CASSPTSPGITYGYTF.

This sequence joins TRBV6-5 and TRBJ2-2; D is perhaps TRBD1 (5 bases). Trimming shortened V by 0 bases and J by 4 bases, and 9 bases separated the two germline ends. From germline, CDR1 is MNHEY and CDR2 SVGAGI. The CDR3 sequence is 15 residues long. CDR3 nucleotides: TGTGCCAGCAGTTACTCGACAGTGTCCACCGGGGAGCTGTTTTTT. Translation gives CASSYSTVSTGELFF.

The chain has TRBV6-5 and TRBJ1-1; TRBD1 might be the D (6 bases). Germline lookup yields CDR1 MNHEY and CDR2 SVGAGI. With 4 bases removed from V and 5 bases from J, the gap between germline ends came to 8 bases. The CDR3 has 12 residues. The CDR3 sequence: CASSFGQTEAFF. CDR3 sequence (DNA): TGTGCCAGCAGTTTCGGACAGACTGAAGCTTTCTTT.

The rearrangement links TRBV29-1 to TRBJ1-2, with no clear D. This CDR3 region has 12 residues. Trimming removed 4 bases from V and 5 bases from J, with 11 bases in between. CDR1 SQVTM and CDR2 ANQGSEA come from the germline V gene. The CDR3 DNA follows: TGCAGCGTTGGGGCCGGGGAGTATGGCTACACCTTC. This encodes CSVGAGEYGYTF. Variable domain in full (rest from reference TRBV29-1 and TRBJ1-2): SAVISQKPSRDICQRGTSLTIQCQVDSQVTMMFWYRQQPGQSLTLIATANQGSEATYESGFVIDKFPISRPNLTFSTLTVSNMSPEDSSIYLCSVGAGEYGYTFGSGTRLTVV.

This clone was seen more than once but under ten times. The chain employs TRBV29-1 and TRBJ1-1, with TRBD1 identical over 8 bases. Germline CDR1 and CDR2: SQVTM and ANQGSEA. The CDR3 consists of 15 residues. The V segment lost 6 bases and the J segment 3 bases; nucleotides outside the gene matches: 12. CDR3 protein: CSVFSGGGGDTEAFF. CDR3 sequence (DNA): TGCAGCGTGTTTTCAGGGGGCGGCGGGGACACTGAAGCTTTCTTT.

This chain joins TRBV5-1 and TRBJ2-5; 9 bases line up with TRBD1. Germline CDR1 is SGHRS and CDR2 is YFSETQ. V lost 3 bases and J lost 3; bases outside the gene matches: 9. CDR3 length: 16 residues. The CDR3: CASSSGSRTGEETQYF. Here the CDR3 DNA reads TGCGCCAGCAGCTCGGGTAGTCGGACAGGGGAAGAGACCCAGTACTTC.

V usage is TRBV19 and J usage is TRBJ2-7, with 8 bases identical to TRBD2. Trimming took 3 bases from V and 0 from J; bases not matched to a gene: 4. The CDR3 loop spans 15 amino acids. Looked up from germline, CDR1 is LNHDA and CDR2 is SQIVND (reference sequence). CDR3 sequence reads: CASSIISGSSYEQYF. For the CDR3, the DNA is TGTGCCAGTAGTATTATCAGCGGGAGCTCCTACGAGCAGTACTTC. The complete variable domain, with remaining parts taken from reference TRBV19 and TRBJ2-7, reads DGGITQSPKYLFRKEGQNVTLSCEQNLNHDAMYWYRQDPGQGLRLIYYSQIVNDFQKGDIAEGYSVSREKKESFPLTVTSAQKNPTAFYLCASSIISGSSYEQYFGPGTRLTVT.

The J gene is TRBJ2-3, the V gene TRBV6-5, with 7 bases fitting TRBD1. Germline V gene sequence: CDR1 MNHEY, CDR2 SVGAGI. CDR3 length equals 15 residues. V was pared by 6 bases and J by 2 bases, with 8 bases of the junction left unmatched. In nucleotides, the CDR3 is TGTGCCAGCAGCTCTGGGACAGATCACACAGATACGCAGTATTTT. Protein sequence: CASSSGTDHTDTQYF.

The chain uses TRBV5-1 and TRBJ1-1; 7 bases map to TRBD1. Germline trimming cut 1 base from V and 4 bases from J; bases unmatched to any gene: 4. CDR3 length: 14 amino acids. Germline V gene lookup returns CDR1 SGHRS and CDR2 YFSETQ. Written as DNA, the CDR3 is TGCGCCAGCAGCTTGAATACAGGGGTCACTGAAGCTTTCTTT. Protein: CASSLNTGVTEAFF.

J is TRBJ2-2 and V is TRBV4-3, with D hard to call. This CDR3 is built from 16 residues. The germline CDR1 and CDR2 sequences are LGHNA and YSLEER. Trimming took off 0 bases at V and 3 bases at J, with 11 bases between the two ends. The CDR3 protein is CASSQDGFVYTGELFF. The CDR3 coding sequence is TGCGCCAGCAGCCAAGACGGGTTCGTCTACACCGGGGAGCTGTTTTTT.

This chain joins TRBV11-2 and TRBJ2-2; D perhaps matches TRBD1 (5 bases). There are 14 residues in the CDR3. The V gene lost 8 bases and the J gene lost 3 bases, with 13 bases spanning the gap. The germline gives CDR1 SGHAT, CDR2 FQNNGV. As DNA, the CDR3 is TGTGCCAGCCCAGGGCCTTATGACACCGGGGAGCTGTTTTTT. This codes for CASPGPYDTGELFF.